The source of this T cell receptor (beta chain) is a study of blood T cell repertoires in COVID-19. On the study more broadly: Sites across the United States, Italy and Spain contributed samples from acute and convalescent COVID-19. In each case, the material was cDNA or gDNA derived from T cells, B-cell-depleted T cells, or PBMCs.

Method: immunoSEQ multiplex PCR; TCRdb's copy keeps in-frame clones and lacks some. This table holds about 260,000 clones, 87% found once. This CDR3 region has 16 residues. The V and J ends lost 4 bases and 0 bases respectively, with 13 bases between them. In germline, CDR1 is GTSNPN, CDR2 SVGIG (reference sequence). The chain combines TRBV30 with TRBJ2-6; TRBD1 is a possible D gene (5 bases). This sequence was found in a woman aged 45-65 years who had recovered from COVID-19. Sample: peripheral blood. The CDR3 nucleotides are TGTGCCTGGACAGGTGACAGCCCCTCTGGGGCCAACGTCCTGACTTTC. Encoded protein: CAWTGDSPSGANVLTF.